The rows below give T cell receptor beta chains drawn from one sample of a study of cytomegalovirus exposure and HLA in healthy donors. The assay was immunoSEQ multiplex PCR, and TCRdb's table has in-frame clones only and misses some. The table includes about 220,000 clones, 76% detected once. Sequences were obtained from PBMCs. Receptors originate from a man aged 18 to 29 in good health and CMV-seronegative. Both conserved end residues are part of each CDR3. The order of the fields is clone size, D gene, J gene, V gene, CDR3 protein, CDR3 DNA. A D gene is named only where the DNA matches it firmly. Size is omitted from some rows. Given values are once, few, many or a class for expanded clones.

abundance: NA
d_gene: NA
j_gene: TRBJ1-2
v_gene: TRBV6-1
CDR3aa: CASSPAGRGYGYTF
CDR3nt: TGTGCCAGCAGTCCAGCGGGGCGCGGCTATGGCTACACCTTC

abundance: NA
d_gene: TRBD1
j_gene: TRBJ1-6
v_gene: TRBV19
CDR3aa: CASSTLGQGEPLHF
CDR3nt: TGTGCCAGTAGTACCTTGGGACAGGGAGAACCCCTCCACTTT

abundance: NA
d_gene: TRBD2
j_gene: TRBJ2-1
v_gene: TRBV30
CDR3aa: CAWSVIAGVGNEQFF
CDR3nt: TGTGCCTGGAGTGTAATAGCGGGAGTTGGCAATGAGCAGTTCTTC

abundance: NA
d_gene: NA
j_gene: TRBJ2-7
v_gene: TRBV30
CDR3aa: CAWGRAPYEQYF
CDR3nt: TGTGCCTGGGGCAGGGCCCCCTACGAGCAGTACTTC

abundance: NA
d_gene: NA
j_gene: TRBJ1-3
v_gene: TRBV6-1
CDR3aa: CASARRGSGNTIYF
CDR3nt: TGTGCCAGCGCGAGACGGGGCTCTGGAAACACCATATATTTT

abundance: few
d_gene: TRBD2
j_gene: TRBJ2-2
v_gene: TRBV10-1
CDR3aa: CASSDGLAGPNTGELFF
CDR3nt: TGCGCCAGCAGTGATGGTCTAGCGGGACCGAACACCGGGGAGCTGTTTTTT

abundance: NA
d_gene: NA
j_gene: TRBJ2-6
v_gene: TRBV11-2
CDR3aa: CASSLAQTGVSGANVLTF
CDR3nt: TGTGCCAGCAGCTTAGCGCAGACGGGAGTTTCTGGGGCCAACGTCCTGACTTTC

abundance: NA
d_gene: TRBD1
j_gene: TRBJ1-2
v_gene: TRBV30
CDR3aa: CAWKGQVIDYGYTF
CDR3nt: TGTGCCTGGAAGGGACAGGTGATCGACTATGGCTACACCTTC

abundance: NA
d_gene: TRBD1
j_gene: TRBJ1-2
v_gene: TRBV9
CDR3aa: CASSDRGGRTF
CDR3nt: TGTGCCAGCAGCGACAGGGGAGGTCGCACCTTC

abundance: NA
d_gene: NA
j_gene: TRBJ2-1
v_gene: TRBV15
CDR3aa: CATSPGYNEQFF
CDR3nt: TGTGCCACCAGCCCGGGCTACAATGAGCAGTTCTTC